The T cell receptor (beta chain) described here comes from a study of T cell responses to AZD1222 COVID-19 vaccine. Generated by immunoSEQ multiplex PCR, the TCRdb table keeps only in-frame clones and is missing some. The sample contains 90,000 or so clones, about 92% of which appear only once. This clone has just one count. Trimming removed 4 bases from V and 8 bases from J, with 17 bases in between. The CDR3 spans 14 residues. In germline, CDR1 is SNHLY, CDR2 FYNNEI. The V and J genes are TRBV2 and TRBJ1-2; possibly TRBD1 for D (6 bases). The sample here was peripheral blood, taken 28 days after the second AZD1222 dose. This TCR was recovered from an adult who received the AZD1222 COVID-19 vaccine. CDR3 bases: TGTGCCAGCAGTGTGGGTTACAGGGCGGGAGGCTACACCTTC. This sequence encodes CASSVGYRAGGYTF.